This T cell receptor beta chain was documented in a study of beta chain features in type 1 diabetes. In this sample, this clone turned up a few times. Sequenced material consisted of expressed TCRB transcripts (all of the isolated RNA was reverse transcribed). Libraries were prepared by immunoSEQ multiplex PCR; TCRdb keeps only in-frame clonotypes and omits some of them. The sample has under 95,000 clones; roughly 30% are singletons. The germline gives CDR1 SGHTA, CDR2 FQGTGA. The CDR3 runs to 15 residues. V was pared by 4 bases and J by 8 bases, with 15 bases between. The sample consisted of stem cell memory CD4+ T cells from blood. The clonotype originates from a woman in her late teens or twenties in good health. The chain recombines TRBV7-3 with TRBJ1-6; weak D call: TRBD1 (6 bases). CDR3 loop: CASSSTGQYDSPLHF. The CDR3 DNA follows: TGTGCCAGCAGCTCTACGGGACAATATGATTCACCCCTCCACTTT.